The 3 T cell receptor beta chains below were found in one sample sequenced in a study of control samples from healthy donors and cancer patients. Libraries were prepared by immunoSEQ multiplex PCR; TCRdb keeps only in-frame clonotypes and omits some of them. The sample carries fewer than 45,000 clones, approximately 90% recorded once. Sequencing was performed on PBMCs. Receptor source: a middle-aged woman with head and neck cancer.

The rearrangement joins TRBV10-2 to TRBJ1-1, with D unresolved. The germline V and J ends were trimmed by 5 bases and 0 bases, with 10 bases remaining between them. This CDR3 is 14 amino acids long. CDR1 is WSHSY, CDR2 SAAADI, per germline. This chain's CDR3 is CASSSQGLNTEAFF. The CDR3 DNA reads TGCGCCAGCAGTAGCCAAGGATTGAACACTGAAGCTTTCTTT.

This chain uses TRBV11-2 with TRBJ2-1, with D perhaps matching TRBD1 (5 bases). V lost 5 bases and J 4 bases, leaving 9 bases between the germline ends. The CDR3 runs to 13 residues. Germline loops: CDR1 SGHAT, CDR2 FQNNGV. CDR3 coding DNA: TGTGCCAGCAGCCAACAGGAATACAATGAGCAGTTCTTC. Protein: CASSQQEYNEQFF. The full variable domain, rest sourced from reference TRBV11-2 and TRBJ2-1, is EAGVAQSPRYKIIEKRQSVAFWCNPISGHATLYWYQQILGQGPKLLIQFQNNGVVDDSQLPKDRFSAERLKGVDSTLKIQPAKLEDSAVYLCASSQQEYNEQFFGPGTRLTVL.

The chain employs TRBV5-1 and TRBJ1-2; D is ambiguous. CDR3 length: 13 amino acids. Germline V CDR1 and CDR2: SGHRS, YFSETQ. Trimming stripped 0 bases from V and 3 bases from J, with 6 bases between. The CDR3, as DNA: TGCGCCAGCAGCTTGGTCACAGACTATGGCTACACCTTC. As protein: CASSLVTDYGYTF.